This TCR beta chain was sequenced during a study of T-cell reconstitution after alpha-beta-depleted transplantation in children. Preparing the TCRbeta library involved the use of unique molecular identifiers. One entry per CDR3 protein results from TCRdb running MiXCR on the PCR reads. The sample has around 300,000 distinct CDR3 sequences, over 7.5% seen once; the top ten hold about 9.1%. To note about this clonotype: What it binds is not known.

Germline CDR1 and CDR2: SGHDT and YYEEEE. The CDR3 runs to 17 residues. The germline V and J ends were trimmed by 1 base and 8 bases, with 21 bases remaining between them. General observations from the study: When one year had passed after transplant, most T-cell counts and diversity came from newly produced T cells. Where alpha-beta T cells came from about two months after transplant was reportedly several hundred expanded graft clones. Recipient T cells and thymic progenitors that survived gave rise to the high TCRbeta diversity observed at day 60 in some patients.

The chain links TRBV5-6 to TRBJ1-4, with D perhaps matching TRBD1 (6 bases). The material sequenced was peripheral blood, taken 360 days after TCRalphabeta/CD19-depleted stem cell transplant. The TCR sequence derives from a female patient aged 2-15 years who had a stem cell transplant for Fanconi anemia, so the T cells may come from the graft donor. The CDR3 is CASSLLQGRGGEEKLFF. As DNA, the CDR3 is TGTGCCAGCAGCTTGCTTCAGGGACGAGGGGGGGAGGAAAAACTGTTTTTT.